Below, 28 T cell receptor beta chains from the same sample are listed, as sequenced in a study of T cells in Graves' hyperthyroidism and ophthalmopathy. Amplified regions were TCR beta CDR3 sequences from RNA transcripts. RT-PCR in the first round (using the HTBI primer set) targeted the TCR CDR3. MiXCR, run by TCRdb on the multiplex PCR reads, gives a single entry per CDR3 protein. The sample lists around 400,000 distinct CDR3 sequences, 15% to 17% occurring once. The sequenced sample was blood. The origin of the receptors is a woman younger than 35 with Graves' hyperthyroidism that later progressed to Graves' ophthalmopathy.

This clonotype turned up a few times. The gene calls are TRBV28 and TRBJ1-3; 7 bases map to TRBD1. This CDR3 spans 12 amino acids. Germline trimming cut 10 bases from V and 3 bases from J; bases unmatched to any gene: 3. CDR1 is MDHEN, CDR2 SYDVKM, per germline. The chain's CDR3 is CATQGVGNTIYF. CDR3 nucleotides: TGTGCCACGCAGGGGGTTGGAAACACCATATATTTT.

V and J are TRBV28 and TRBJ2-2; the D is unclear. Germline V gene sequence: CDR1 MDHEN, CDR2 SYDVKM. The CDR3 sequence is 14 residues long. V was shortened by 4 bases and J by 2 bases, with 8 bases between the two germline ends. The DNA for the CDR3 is TGTGCCAGCAGTTCCCCAGACAACACCGGGGAGCTGTTTTTT. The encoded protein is CASSSPDNTGELFF.

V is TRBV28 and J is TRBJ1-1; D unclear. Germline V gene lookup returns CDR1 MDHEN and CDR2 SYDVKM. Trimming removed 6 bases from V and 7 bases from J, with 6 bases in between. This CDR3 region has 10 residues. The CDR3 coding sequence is TGTGCCAGCAGCAGGCATGAAGCTTTCTTT. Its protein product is CASSRHEAFF.

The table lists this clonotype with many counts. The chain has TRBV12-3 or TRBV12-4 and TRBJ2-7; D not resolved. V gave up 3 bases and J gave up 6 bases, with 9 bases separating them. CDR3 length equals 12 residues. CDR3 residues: CASSLGWREQYF. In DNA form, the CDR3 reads TGTGCCAGCAGTTTGGGGTGGCGCGAGCAGTACTTC.

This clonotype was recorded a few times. CDR3 bases: TGTGCCAGCAGCGGAAATTACAATGAGCAGTTCTTC. Translation gives CASSGNYNEQFF. The chain joins TRBV9 to TRBJ2-1; D is unresolved. Per germline, CDR1 SGDLS and CDR2 YYNGEE. Between the trimmed V and J ends, which lost 3 bases and 4 bases, there was a span of 5 bases. The CDR3 loop spans 12 amino acids. The complete variable domain, with remaining parts taken from reference TRBV9 and TRBJ2-1, reads DSGVTQTPKHLITATGQRVTLRCSPRSGDLSVYWYQQSLDQGLQFLIQYYNGEERAKGNILERFSAQQFPDLHSELNLSSLELGDSALYFCASSGNYNEQFFGPGTRLTVL.

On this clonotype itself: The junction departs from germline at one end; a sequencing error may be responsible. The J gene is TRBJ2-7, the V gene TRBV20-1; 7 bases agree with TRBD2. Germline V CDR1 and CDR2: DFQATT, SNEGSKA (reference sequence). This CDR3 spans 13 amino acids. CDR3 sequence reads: CGARALADYEQYF. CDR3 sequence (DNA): TGCGGTGCTAGAGCCCTAGCGGACTACGAGCAGTACTTC.

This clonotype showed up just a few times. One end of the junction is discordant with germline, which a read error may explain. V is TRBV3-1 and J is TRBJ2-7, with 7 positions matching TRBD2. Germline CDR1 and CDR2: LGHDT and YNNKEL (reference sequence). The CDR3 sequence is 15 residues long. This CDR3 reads CTSSHEGTTLGEQYF. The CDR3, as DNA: TGTACCAGCAGCCACGAAGGGACTACCCTAGGGGAGCAGTACTTC.

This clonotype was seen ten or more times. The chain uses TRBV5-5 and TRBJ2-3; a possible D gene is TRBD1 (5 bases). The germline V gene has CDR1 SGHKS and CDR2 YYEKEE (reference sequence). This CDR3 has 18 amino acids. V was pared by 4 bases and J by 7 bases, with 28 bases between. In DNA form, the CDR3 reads TGTGCCAGCAGCCCAAGTCCCTCCGTGGCAGGGAACGTGAATACGCAGTATTTT. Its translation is CASSPSPSVAGNVNTQYF.

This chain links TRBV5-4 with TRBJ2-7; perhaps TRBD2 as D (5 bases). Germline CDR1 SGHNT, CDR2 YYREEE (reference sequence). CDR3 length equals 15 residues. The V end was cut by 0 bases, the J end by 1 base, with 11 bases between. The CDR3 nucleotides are TGTGCCAGCAGCTTGGGTACTAGTAATTCCTACGAGCAGTACTTC. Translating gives CASSLGTSNSYEQYF.

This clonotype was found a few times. The CDR3 DNA is TGTGCCAGCAGCTTACGACAAAACCAAGGGGAGACCCAGTACTTC. This encodes CASSLRQNQGETQYF. V gene TRBV5-5 combines with J gene TRBJ2-5; D uncertain. Germline CDR1 is SGHKS and CDR2 is YYEKEE (reference sequence). CDR3 length: 15 amino acids. The V and J ends lost 2 bases and 5 bases respectively, with 16 bases between them.

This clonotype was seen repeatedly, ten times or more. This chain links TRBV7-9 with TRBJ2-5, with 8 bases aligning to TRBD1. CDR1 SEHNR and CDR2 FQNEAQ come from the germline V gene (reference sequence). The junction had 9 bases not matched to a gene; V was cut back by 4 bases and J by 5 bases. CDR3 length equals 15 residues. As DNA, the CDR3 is TGTGCCAGCAGCTCACCGGACGGACAGGGTGAGACCCAGTACTTC. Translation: CASSSPDGQGETQYF. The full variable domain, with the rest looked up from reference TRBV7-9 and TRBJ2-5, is DTGVSQNPRHKITKRGQNVTFRCDPISEHNRLYWYRQTLGQGPEFLTYFQNEAQLEKSRLLSDRFSAERPKGSFSTLEIQRTEQGDSAMYLCASSSPDGQGETQYFGPGTRLLVL.

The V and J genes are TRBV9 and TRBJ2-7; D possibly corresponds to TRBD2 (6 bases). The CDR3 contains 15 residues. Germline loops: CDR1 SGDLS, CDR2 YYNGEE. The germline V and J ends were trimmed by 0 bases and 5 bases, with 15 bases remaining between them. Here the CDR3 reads CASSVEYGRGDEQYF. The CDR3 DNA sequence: TGTGCCAGCAGCGTAGAATACGGGAGAGGGGACGAGCAGTACTTC.

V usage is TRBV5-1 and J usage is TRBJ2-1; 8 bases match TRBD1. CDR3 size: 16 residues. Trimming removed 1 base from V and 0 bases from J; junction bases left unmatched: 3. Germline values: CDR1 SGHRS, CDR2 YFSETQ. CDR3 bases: TGCGCCAGCAGCTTGTGGGGACAGGACTCCTACAATGAGCAGTTCTTC. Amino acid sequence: CASSLWGQDSYNEQFF.

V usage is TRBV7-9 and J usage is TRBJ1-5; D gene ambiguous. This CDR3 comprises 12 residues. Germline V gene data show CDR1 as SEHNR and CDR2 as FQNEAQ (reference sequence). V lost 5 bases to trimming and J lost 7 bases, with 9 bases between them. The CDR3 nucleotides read TGTGCCAGCAGCGTGGCCGAGCAGCCCCAGCATTTT. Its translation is CASSVAEQPQHF.

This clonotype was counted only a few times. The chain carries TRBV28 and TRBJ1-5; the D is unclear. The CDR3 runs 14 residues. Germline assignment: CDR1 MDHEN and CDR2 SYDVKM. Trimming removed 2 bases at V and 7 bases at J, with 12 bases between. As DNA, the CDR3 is TGTGCCAGCAGTTTACCGGGTAGCGGACAGCCCCAGCATTTT. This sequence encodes CASSLPGSGQPQHF.

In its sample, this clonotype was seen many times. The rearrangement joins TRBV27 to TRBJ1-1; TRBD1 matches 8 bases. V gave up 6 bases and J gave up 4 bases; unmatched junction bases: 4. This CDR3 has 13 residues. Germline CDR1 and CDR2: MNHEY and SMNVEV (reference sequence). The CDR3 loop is CASSGQGVTEAFF. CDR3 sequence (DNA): TGTGCCAGCAGCGGACAGGGCGTCACTGAAGCTTTCTTT.

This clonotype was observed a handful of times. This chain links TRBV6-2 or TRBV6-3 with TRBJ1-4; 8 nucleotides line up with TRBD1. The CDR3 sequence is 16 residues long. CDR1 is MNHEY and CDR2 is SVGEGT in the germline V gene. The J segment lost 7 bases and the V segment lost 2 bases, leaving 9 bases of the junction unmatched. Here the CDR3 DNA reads TGTGCCAGCAGTTACAGAGGACAGGGCCGGGGTGAAAAACTGTTTTTT. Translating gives CASSYRGQGRGEKLFF.

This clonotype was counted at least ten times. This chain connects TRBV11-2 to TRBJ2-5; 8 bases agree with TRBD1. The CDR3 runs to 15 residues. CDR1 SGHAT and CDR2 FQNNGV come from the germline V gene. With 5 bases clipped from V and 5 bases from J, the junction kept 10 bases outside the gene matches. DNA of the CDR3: TGTGCCAGCAGCATCCAGGGGGCGCGGGTGGAGACCCAGTACTTC. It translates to CASSIQGARVETQYF.

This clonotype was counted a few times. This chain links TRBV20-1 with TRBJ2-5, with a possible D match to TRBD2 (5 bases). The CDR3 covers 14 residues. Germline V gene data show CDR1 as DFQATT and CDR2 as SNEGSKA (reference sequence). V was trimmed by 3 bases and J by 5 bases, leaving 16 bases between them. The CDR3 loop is CSASPYAGLETQYF. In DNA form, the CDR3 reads TGCAGTGCTAGTCCCTACGCGGGCTTGGAGACCCAGTACTTC.

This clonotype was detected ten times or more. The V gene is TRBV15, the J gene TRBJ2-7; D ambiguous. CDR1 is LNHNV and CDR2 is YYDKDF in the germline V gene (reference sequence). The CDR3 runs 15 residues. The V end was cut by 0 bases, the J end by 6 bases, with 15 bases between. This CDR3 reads CATSRDKQSLGEQYF. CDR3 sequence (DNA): TGTGCCACCAGCAGAGATAAACAGTCCCTTGGCGAGCAGTACTTC. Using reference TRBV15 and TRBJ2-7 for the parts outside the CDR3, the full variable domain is DAMVIQNPRYQVTQFGKPVTLSCSQTLNHNVMYWYQQKSSQAPKLLFHYYDKDFNNEADTPDNFQSRRPNTSFCFLDIRSPGLGDTAMYLCATSRDKQSLGEQYFGPGTRLTVT.

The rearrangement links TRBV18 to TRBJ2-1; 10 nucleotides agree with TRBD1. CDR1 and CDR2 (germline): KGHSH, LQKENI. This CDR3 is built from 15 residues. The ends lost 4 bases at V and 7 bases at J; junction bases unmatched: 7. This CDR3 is CASSQGTGARNEQFF. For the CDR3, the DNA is TGTGCCAGCTCACAGGGGACAGGGGCCCGGAATGAGCAGTTCTTC.

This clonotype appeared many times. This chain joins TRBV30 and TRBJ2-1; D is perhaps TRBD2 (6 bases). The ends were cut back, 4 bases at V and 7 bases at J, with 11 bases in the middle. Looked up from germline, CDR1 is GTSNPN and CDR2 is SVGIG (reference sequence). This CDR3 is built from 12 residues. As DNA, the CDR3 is TGTGCCTGGAACATAGCGGAAAATGAGCAGTTCTTC. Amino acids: CAWNIAENEQFF.

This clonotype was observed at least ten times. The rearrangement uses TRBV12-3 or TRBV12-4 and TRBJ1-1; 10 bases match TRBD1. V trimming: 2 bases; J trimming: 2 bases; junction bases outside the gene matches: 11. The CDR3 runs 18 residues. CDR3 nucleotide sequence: TGTGCCAGCAGTTTAAGCTGGATTTGGGACAGGGGAAACACTGAAGCTTTCTTT. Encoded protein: CASSLSWIWDRGNTEAFF.

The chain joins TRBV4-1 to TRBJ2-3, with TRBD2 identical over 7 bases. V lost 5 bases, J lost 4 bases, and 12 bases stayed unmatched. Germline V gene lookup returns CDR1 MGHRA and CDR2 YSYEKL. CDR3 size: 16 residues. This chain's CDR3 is CASSAAGVTVADTQYF. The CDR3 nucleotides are TGCGCCAGCAGCGCGGCGGGAGTTACGGTTGCAGATACGCAGTATTTT.

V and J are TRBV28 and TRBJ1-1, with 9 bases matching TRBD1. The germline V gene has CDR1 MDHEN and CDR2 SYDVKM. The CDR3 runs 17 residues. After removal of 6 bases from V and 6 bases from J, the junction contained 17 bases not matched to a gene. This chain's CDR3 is CASSTSPGQGVTAEAFF. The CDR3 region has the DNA TGTGCCAGCAGCACTTCTCCGGGACAGGGCGTGACTGCTGAAGCTTTCTTT.

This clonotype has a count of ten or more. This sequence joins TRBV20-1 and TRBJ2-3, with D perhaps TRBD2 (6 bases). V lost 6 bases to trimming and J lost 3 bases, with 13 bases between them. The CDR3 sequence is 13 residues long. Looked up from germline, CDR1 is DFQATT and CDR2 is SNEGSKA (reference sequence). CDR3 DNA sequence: TGCAGTGCCCGTGGGGGGAGTACAGATACGCAGTATTTT. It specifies CSARGGSTDTQYF.

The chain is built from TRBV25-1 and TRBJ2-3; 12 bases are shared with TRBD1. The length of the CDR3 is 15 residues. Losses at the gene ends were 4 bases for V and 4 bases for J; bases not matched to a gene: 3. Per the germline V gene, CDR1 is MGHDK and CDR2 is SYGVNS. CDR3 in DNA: TGTGCCAGCAGTGTGGGGACAGGGGGCGCAGATACGCAGTATTTT. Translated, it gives CASSVGTGGADTQYF.

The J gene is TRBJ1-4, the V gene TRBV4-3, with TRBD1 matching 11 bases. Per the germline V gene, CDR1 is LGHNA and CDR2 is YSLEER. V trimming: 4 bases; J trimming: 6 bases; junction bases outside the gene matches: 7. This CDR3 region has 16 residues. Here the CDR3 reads CASSRHRDRGDEKLFF. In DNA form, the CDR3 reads TGCGCCAGCAGCCGACACCGGGACAGGGGGGATGAAAAACTGTTTTTT.